Sequencing of this TCR beta chain was carried out in a study of T cell responses to AZD1222 COVID-19 vaccine. The length of the CDR3 is 16 residues. Germline values: CDR1 ENHRY, CDR2 SYGVKD. With 0 bases clipped from V and 10 bases from J, the junction kept 10 bases outside the gene matches. TCRdb's table, derived via immunoSEQ multiplex PCR, lists solely in-frame clones and lacks some. The data contain tens of thousands of clones, roughly 80% of them seen just once; the ten biggest clones take up less than 4%. The specimen was peripheral blood, collected 28 days after the second AZD1222 dose. V is TRBV10-3 and J is TRBJ2-1; TRBD2 matches at 9 bases. This receptor was identified in an adult who received the AZD1222 COVID-19 vaccine. The CDR3 loop is CAISESASGARGEQFF. The CDR3 DNA follows: TGTGCCATCAGTGAGTCGGCTAGCGGGGCCCGAGGGGAGCAGTTCTTC.